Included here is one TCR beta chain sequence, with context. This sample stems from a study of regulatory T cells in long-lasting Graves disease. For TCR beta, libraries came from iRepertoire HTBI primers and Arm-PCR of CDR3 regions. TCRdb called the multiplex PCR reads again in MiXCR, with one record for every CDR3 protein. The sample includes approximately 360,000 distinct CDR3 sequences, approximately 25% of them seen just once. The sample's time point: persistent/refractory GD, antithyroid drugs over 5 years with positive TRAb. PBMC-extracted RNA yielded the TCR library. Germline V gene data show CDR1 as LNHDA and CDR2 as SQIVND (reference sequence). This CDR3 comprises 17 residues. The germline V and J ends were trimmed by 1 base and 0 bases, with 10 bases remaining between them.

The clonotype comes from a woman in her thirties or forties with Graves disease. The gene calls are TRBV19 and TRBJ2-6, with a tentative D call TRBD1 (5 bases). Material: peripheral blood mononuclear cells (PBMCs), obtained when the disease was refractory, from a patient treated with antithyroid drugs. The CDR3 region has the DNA TGTGCCAGTAGTATAGGGCAGGGCCTCTCTGGGGCCAACGTCCTGACTTTC. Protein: CASSIGQGLSGANVLTF.